The 17 T cell receptor beta chains below come from one sample, sequenced in a study of cytomegalovirus exposure and HLA in healthy donors. The study ran its PCR with 60 Vbeta and 13 Jbeta primers. Here immunoSEQ multiplex PCR was the method, and the copy in TCRdb shows in-frame clones only, minus some. The sample holds 95,000 to 120,000 clones; over 65% are singletons and the top ten take 3.5% to 5%. Sequenced input: PBMCs. The receptors here all came from a woman aged 40 to 50 in good health and CMV-seropositive.

The chain couples TRBV7-3 to TRBJ2-1, with 10 bases identical to TRBD2. Germline CDR1 SGHTA, CDR2 FQGTGA. The V segment lost 5 bases and the J segment 4 bases; nucleotides outside the gene matches: 8. The CDR3 runs to 16 residues. This CDR3 reads CASSHASGSSYNEQFF. CDR3 DNA: TGTGCCAGCAGCCACGCTAGCGGGAGTTCTTACAATGAGCAGTTCTTC.

The chain couples TRBV21-1 to TRBJ2-7; the D segment call TRBD2 is taken from the table without a DNA check. TRBV21-1 is recorded as a pseudogene. The CDR3 is 15 amino acids. The CDR3 spells CASRNVAQVGYEQYF. The CDR3 DNA reads TGTGCCAGCAGAAACGTAGCGCAGGTCGGCTACGAGCAGTACTTC.

The rearrangement links TRBV7-8 to TRBJ1-1, with D perhaps matching TRBD1 (6 bases). The CDR3 has 14 residues. Germline V gene lookup returns CDR1 SGHVS and CDR2 FQNEAQ. V lost 6 bases and J 5 bases, leaving 16 bases between the germline ends. The CDR3 is CASRIRGGTTEAFF. The CDR3 DNA is TGTGCCAGCAGGATTAGGGGGGGGACAACTGAAGCTTTCTTT. The full variable domain, with the rest looked up from reference TRBV7-8 and TRBJ1-1, is GAGVSQSPRYKVAKRGQDVALRCDPISGHVSLFWYQQALGQGPEFLTYFQNEAQLDKSGLPSDRFFAERPEGSVSTLKIQRTQQEDSAVYLCASRIRGGTTEAFFGQGTRLTVV.

This chain links TRBV6-6 with TRBJ2-7; 11 bases map to TRBD2. Germline V gene data show CDR1 as MNHNY and CDR2 as SVGAGI (reference sequence). This CDR3 region has 15 residues. The V segment lost 4 bases and the J segment 4 bases; nucleotides outside the gene matches: 6. The CDR3 spells CASSSTSGSVYEQYF. The CDR3, as DNA: TGTGCCAGCAGTTCAACTAGCGGGAGCGTATACGAGCAGTACTTC.

The chain combines TRBV12-5 with TRBJ1-1, with no clear D. The CDR3 contains 14 residues. Germline-derived CDR1 and CDR2 are LGHNT and FRNRAP. V lost 6 bases and J 3 bases, leaving 14 bases between the germline ends. The CDR3 nucleotides are TGTGCTAGTGGCAGGCCATGGGGAGACACTGAAGCTTTCTTT. Encoded protein: CASGRPWGDTEAFF.

This sequence joins TRBV9 and TRBJ1-4, with 11 bases lining up with TRBD1. The CDR3 has 15 amino acids. Trimming took 3 bases from V and 7 from J; bases not matched to a gene: 5. From germline, CDR1 is SGDLS and CDR2 YYNGEE. CDR3 protein: CASSDGQGAGEKLFF. The CDR3 DNA reads TGTGCCAGCAGCGACGGACAGGGGGCAGGTGAAAAACTGTTTTTT.

V usage is TRBV21-1 and J usage is TRBJ2-7; the table gives TRBD2 as D, unverified against the DNA. TRBV21-1 is classified as a pseudogene. The CDR3 runs to 15 residues. CDR3 protein: CASSKGGRAFYEQYF. The DNA of the CDR3 is TGTGCCAGCAGCAAAGGAGGGAGGGCCTTTTACGAGCAGTACTTC.

The rearrangement joins TRBV28 to TRBJ1-4; 8 bases agree with TRBD1. V lost 4 bases, J lost 8 bases, and 9 bases stayed unmatched. Germline lookup yields CDR1 MDHEN and CDR2 SYDVKM. The CDR3 has 15 residues. CDR3 sequence reads: CASSSPDRVGEKLFF. The CDR3 DNA reads as TGTGCCAGCAGTTCCCCGGACAGGGTGGGCGAAAAACTGTTTTTT.

The rearrangement uses TRBV4-1 and TRBJ2-7; 9 bases line up with TRBD1. This CDR3 comprises 15 residues. Looked up from germline, CDR1 is MGHRA and CDR2 is YSYEKL. Losses at the gene ends were 3 bases for V and 6 bases for J; bases not matched to a gene: 9. CDR3 amino acids: CASSQDGQGSTEQYF. CDR3 coding DNA: TGCGCCAGCAGCCAGGACGGACAGGGGTCGACCGAGCAGTACTTC.

The CDR3 sequence: CASSPGQGRRGYTF. Written as DNA, the CDR3 is TGTGCCAGCAGTCCCGGGCAGGGGCGTAGAGGCTACACCTTC. This chain uses TRBV6-5 with TRBJ1-2, with D possibly being TRBD1 (6 bases). This CDR3 has 14 residues. V lost 5 bases, J lost 8 bases, and 18 bases lay in between. The germline CDR1 and CDR2 sequences are MNHEY and SVGAGI.

The rearrangement joins TRBV5-4 to TRBJ2-1; D may be TRBD2 (6 bases). The germline V gene encodes CDR1 SGHNT and CDR2 YYREEE (reference sequence). Trimming shortened V by 5 bases and J by 2 bases, and 26 bases separated the two germline ends. CDR3 length: 19 residues. CDR3 DNA: TGTGCCAGCAGACACGGGGAGCTGAGGGCTAGCGCCACCTACAATGAGCAGTTCTTC. The encoded protein is CASRHGELRASATYNEQFF.

This clone is classed as medium-sized. The chain joins TRBV11-2 to TRBJ2-5; 8 nucleotides line up with TRBD1. J was trimmed by 4 bases and V by 5 bases; bases with no gene match: 12. Looked up from germline, CDR1 is SGHAT and CDR2 is FQNNGV. The CDR3 extends over 16 amino acids. In DNA, the CDR3 is TGTGCCAGCAGCCCACAGGGACAGGTTTTGGGAGAGACCCAGTACTTC. It yields the protein CASSPQGQVLGETQYF.

DNA of the CDR3: TGCGCCAGCAGCTTGGATTCTGGCGGAGCTTTCTTT. It specifies CASSLDSGGAFF. The genes are TRBV5-1 and TRBJ1-1; D not resolved. The germline V and J ends were trimmed by 0 bases and 10 bases, with 10 bases remaining between them. CDR3 length: 12 residues. Germline V gives CDR1 SGHRS, CDR2 YFSETQ.

The V call is TRBV15, the J call TRBJ1-1; D not resolved. This CDR3 is built from 15 residues. The V gene lost 0 bases and the J gene lost 1 base, with 9 bases spanning the gap. Germline V gene lookup returns CDR1 LNHNV and CDR2 YYDKDF (reference sequence). CDR3 DNA: TGTGCCACCAGCAGAGATACTCGGTCGAACACTGAAGCTTTCTTT. It translates to CATSRDTRSNTEAFF.

The chain employs TRBV7-3 and TRBJ2-7; 10 bases are shared with TRBD1. CDR3 size: 14 residues. Losses at the gene ends were 3 bases for V and 7 bases for J; bases not matched to a gene: 6. In germline, CDR1 is SGHTA, CDR2 FQGTGA. For the CDR3, the DNA is TGTGCCAGCAGCTTCAGACAGGGGGCGAGGGAGCAGTACTTC. This sequence encodes CASSFRQGAREQYF.

A few counts support this clone. This chain joins TRBV5-1 and TRBJ2-2; 7 bases are shared with TRBD1. V gave up 0 bases and J gave up 5 bases; unmatched junction bases: 4. In germline, CDR1 is SGHRS, CDR2 YFSETQ. The CDR3 is 15 residues long. CDR3 region: CASSLGQGWTGELFF. The CDR3 DNA sequence: TGCGCCAGCAGCTTGGGACAGGGCTGGACCGGGGAGCTGTTTTTT.

This sequence joins TRBV5-1 and TRBJ1-6; 10 nucleotides align to TRBD1. Germline loops: CDR1 SGHRS, CDR2 YFSETQ. The CDR3 contains 15 residues. V shed 0 bases and J 8 bases; nucleotides not matched to a gene: 2. The CDR3 DNA is TGCGCCAGCAGCTTGGCGGGACAGGGGTATTCACCCCTCCACTTT. The encoded protein is CASSLAGQGYSPLHF.